These 26 T cell receptor beta chains came from one sample sequenced in a study of OX40 agonist ivuxolimab in advanced cancers. Libraries were prepared through the immunoSEQ multiplex PCR assay. In TCRdb, the immuneACCESS table is reduced to in-frame sequences with V and J assigned. These tables do not hold every clone; where another copy was compared, an unresolved V gene accounts for under half, and the others remain unexplained. Here the sample has more than 15,000 clones; approximately 90% occur a single time. The top ten hold 29% of the sample. The input for sequencing was CD4+ or CD8+ T cells sorted from blood, taken in a trial of the OX40 agonist ivuxolimab. These receptors originate from an adult with an advanced solid tumor such as melanoma, head and neck, liver or kidney cancer.

The chain recombines TRBV9 with TRBJ2-3; D not resolved. The V end lost 3 bases, the J end lost 2 bases, and 1 base lay between the germline ends. The CDR3 length is 11 residues. The germline gives CDR1 SGDLS, CDR2 YYNGEE. The CDR3 region has the DNA TGTGCCAGCAGCGACACAGATACGCAGTATTTT. Its translation: CASSDTDTQYF. Filled out from reference TRBV9 and TRBJ2-3, the complete variable domain reads DSGVTQTPKHLITATGQRVTLRCSPRSGDLSVYWYQQSLDQGLQFLIQYYNGEERAKGNILERFSAQQFPDLHSELNLSSLELGDSALYFCASSDTDTQYFGPGTRLTVL.

Points on this clone: Germline and junction disagree at one end, which may indicate a read error. The chain employs TRBV7-6 and TRBJ2-2, with 8 bases fitting TRBD2. The CDR3 totals 16 residues. From germline, CDR1 is SGHVS and CDR2 FNYEAQ. CDR3 region: CASSLLGGRYTGELLF. The CDR3 DNA reads as TGTGCCAGCAGCTTACTTGGCGGGAGGTACACCGGGGAGCTGCTTTTT.

The chain uses TRBV4-3 and TRBJ2-3, with TRBD1 matching 7 bases. Unmatched junction bases numbered 16, after V lost 1 base and J lost 6 bases. CDR3 size: 18 residues. Germline V gives CDR1 LGHNA, CDR2 YSLEER. CDR3 loop: CASSQGGLGGEGWDTQYF. In nucleotides, the CDR3 is TGCGCCAGCAGCCAAGGGGGGTTAGGGGGCGAGGGCTGGGATACGCAGTATTTT.

The rearrangement uses TRBV6-5 and TRBJ2-5; D unresolved. V lost 5 bases, J lost 7 bases, and 20 bases lay in between. The CDR3 covers 15 residues. CDR1 is MNHEY, CDR2 SVGAGI, per germline. The CDR3 loop reads CASSHDKQASRTQYF. CDR3 nucleotide sequence: TGTGCCAGCAGTCACGACAAGCAGGCATCCCGGACCCAGTACTTC.

This rearrangement joins TRBV6-5 to TRBJ2-1; D uncertain. The CDR3 extends over 14 amino acids. Trimming removed 0 bases at V and 3 bases at J, with 6 bases between. Looked up from germline, CDR1 is MNHEY and CDR2 is SVGAGI. The CDR3 spells CASSYSGIYNEQFF. For the CDR3, the DNA is TGTGCCAGCAGTTACTCAGGAATCTACAATGAGCAGTTCTTC.

The chain recombines TRBV10-3 with TRBJ1-1; no clear D gene. The V gene's germline CDR1 is ENHRY and CDR2 SYGVKD. The CDR3 length is 11 residues. The V and J ends lost 10 bases and 4 bases respectively, with 10 bases between them. Written as DNA, the CDR3 is TGTGCCACCATACAGAGCACTGAAGCTTTCTTT. It specifies CATIQSTEAFF.

In this sample, this clone turned up a few times. The chain employs TRBV14 and TRBJ2-7; TRBD1 aligns across 9 bases. Germline V gene sequence: CDR1 SGHDN, CDR2 FVKESK. This CDR3 spans 15 amino acids. The trim removed 4 bases at V and 0 bases at J, leaving 4 bases unmatched. CDR3 sequence reads: CASSLGTGSSYEQYF. CDR3 DNA: TGTGCCAGCAGCCTGGGGACAGGGAGCTCCTACGAGCAGTACTTC.

This chain links TRBV9 with TRBJ2-5, with TRBD2 as a possible D gene (6 bases). Germline values: CDR1 SGDLS, CDR2 YYNGEE. V was cut by 0 bases and J by 5 bases, with 20 bases left in between. The CDR3 covers 17 residues. The CDR3 region has the DNA TGTGCCAGCAGCGTAGAAGCGGACTACTGGTCTCGGGAGACCCAGTACTTC. This encodes CASSVEADYWSRETQYF.

This chain links TRBV30 with TRBJ1-5, with D unresolved. From germline, CDR1 is GTSNPN and CDR2 SVGIG (reference sequence). This CDR3 is 14 amino acids long. V lost 0 bases and J 2 bases, leaving 8 bases between the germline ends. The CDR3 nucleotides read TGTGCCTGGAGTGTAAAGGGAGGCAATCAGCCCCAGCATTTT. The encoded protein is CAWSVKGGNQPQHF.

In its sample, this clone ranks as medium-sized. The V and J genes are TRBV15 and TRBJ1-3; D perhaps matches TRBD1 (5 bases). V was shortened by 3 bases and J by 0 bases, with 12 bases between the two germline ends. The germline gives CDR1 LNHNV, CDR2 YYDKDF (reference sequence). The CDR3 runs 16 residues. CDR3 protein: CATSRPDSFSGNTIYF. CDR3 nucleotide sequence: TGTGCCACCAGCAGGCCCGACAGTTTCTCTGGAAACACCATATATTTT.

The chain is built from TRBV7-6 and TRBJ2-7; 10 bases are shared with TRBD2. Trimming removed 1 base from V and 0 bases from J; junction bases left unmatched: 12. CDR1 and CDR2 from the germline V gene are SGHVS and FNYEAQ. The CDR3 covers 19 residues. The DNA of the CDR3 is TGTGCCAGCAGCTTAGGACTAGCGGGTATGATGCCTCACTCCTACGAGCAGTACTTC. It specifies CASSLGLAGMMPHSYEQYF.

The chain employs TRBV29-1 and TRBJ2-1, with 8 bases aligning to TRBD2. Germline CDR1 reads SQVTM; CDR2 reads ANQGSEA. This CDR3 has 17 residues. The V segment lost 0 bases and the J segment 1 base; nucleotides outside the gene matches: 8. The CDR3 loop is CSVEDGSASGSYNEQFF. As DNA, the CDR3 is TGCAGCGTTGAAGACGGGTCGGCTAGCGGGTCCTACAATGAGCAGTTCTTC.

The chain has TRBV19 and TRBJ2-1; the D gene is possibly TRBD2 (6 bases). From germline, CDR1 is LNHDA and CDR2 SQIVND (reference sequence). The V and J ends lost 0 bases and 8 bases respectively, with 11 bases between them. This CDR3 is built from 14 residues. The CDR3 nucleotides read TGTGCCAGTAGTATAGATGGCGGGAAGGATGAGCAGTTCTTC. Protein sequence: CASSIDGGKDEQFF.

The chain has TRBV7-8 and TRBJ1-5; possible D gene TRBD1, 5 bases. Germline lookup yields CDR1 SGHVS and CDR2 FQNEAQ. V was clipped by 5 bases and J by 7 bases, with 15 bases between them. This CDR3 has 14 residues. The CDR3 sequence: CASSPGLWGQPQHF. CDR3 nucleotides: TGTGCCAGCAGCCCGGGCCTTTGGGGCCAGCCCCAGCATTTT. Variable domain in full (rest from reference TRBV7-8 and TRBJ1-5): GAGVSQSPRYKVAKRGQDVALRCDPISGHVSLFWYQQALGQGPEFLTYFQNEAQLDKSGLPSDRFFAERPEGSVSTLKIQRTQQEDSAVYLCASSPGLWGQPQHFGDGTRLSIL.

The chain combines TRBV19 with TRBJ2-7, with a tentative D call TRBD2 (6 bases). Germline lookup yields CDR1 LNHDA and CDR2 SQIVND (reference sequence). The V and J ends lost 5 bases and 2 bases respectively, with 13 bases between them. This CDR3 region has 14 residues. The CDR3 DNA reads TGTGCCAGTAGTTTGAGGGAGGCCCCCTACGAGCAGTACTTC. Amino acids: CASSLREAPYEQYF.

V usage is TRBV27 and J usage is TRBJ2-4; TRBD1 matches 8 bases. Unmatched junction bases numbered 6, after V lost 4 bases and J lost 4 bases. The V gene's germline CDR1 is MNHEY and CDR2 SMNVEV (reference sequence). There are 15 residues in the CDR3. CDR3 in amino acids: CASSYGTGKKNIQYF. The CDR3 nucleotides are TGTGCCAGCAGTTACGGGACAGGAAAAAAAAACATTCAGTACTTC.

The chain uses TRBV5-1 and TRBJ2-7; weak D call: TRBD1 (5 bases). With 4 bases removed from V and 4 bases from J, the gap between germline ends came to 12 bases. CDR3 length equals 13 residues. Germline lookup yields CDR1 SGHRS and CDR2 YFSETQ. Written as DNA, the CDR3 is TGCGCCAGCAGCCCGGATAGGGGATACGAGCAGTACTTC. It codes for CASSPDRGYEQYF.

The chain couples TRBV28 to TRBJ2-1; 8 bases align to TRBD2. The V segment lost 1 base and the J segment 7 bases; nucleotides outside the gene matches: 9. Germline V lookup: CDR1 MDHEN, CDR2 SYDVKM. This CDR3 has 16 residues. The CDR3 DNA is TGTGCCAGCAGTTTATTTGGGACTAGTTTTTCGAATGAGCAGTTCTTC. Amino acid sequence: CASSLFGTSFSNEQFF.

This sequence joins TRBV11-2 and TRBJ2-1, with unresolved D. Germline V gives CDR1 SGHAT, CDR2 FQNNGV. Trimming took 5 bases from V and 9 from J, leaving 14 bases between them. The CDR3 loop spans 13 amino acids. The CDR3 region has the DNA TGTGCCAGCAGCCTCCCGCTAGTCCGTGAGCAGTTCTTC. Translation gives CASSLPLVREQFF.

The count of this clone is one. This rearrangement joins TRBV27 to TRBJ2-2; 7 positions match TRBD2. This CDR3 is 16 amino acids long. After removal of 2 bases from V and 1 base from J, the junction contained 4 bases not matched to a gene. The germline CDR1 and CDR2 sequences are MNHEY and SMNVEV (reference sequence). CDR3 sequence: CASSLASSGNTGELFF. In DNA form, the CDR3 reads TGTGCCAGCAGTTTAGCTTCTAGCGGGAACACCGGGGAGCTGTTTTTT.

This clone was counted a single time. CDR3 region: CASSLRTTLSSYEQYF. DNA of the CDR3: TGTGCCAGCAGCCTGCGGACTACCCTCAGCTCCTACGAGCAGTACTTC. The chain links TRBV5-8 to TRBJ2-7; TRBD2 might be the D (6 bases). The V gene's germline CDR1 is SGHTS and CDR2 YDEGEE. This CDR3 contains 16 residues. The germline V and J ends were trimmed by 4 bases and 0 bases, with 17 bases remaining between them.

This clone was counted once. V usage is TRBV7-8 and J usage is TRBJ1-2, with D possibly being TRBD1 (5 bases). Trimming removed 5 bases at V and 0 bases at J, with 13 bases between. CDR1 SGHVS and CDR2 FQNEAQ come from the germline V gene. CDR3 length equals 15 residues. The CDR3 DNA reads as TGTGCCAGCAGCATAACAGGAAACGCTAACTATGGCTACACCTTC. Translated: CASSITGNANYGYTF.

The V gene is TRBV7-8, the J gene TRBJ2-1; 12 bases are shared with TRBD2. Trimming at V came to 2 bases and at J to 10 bases, leaving 6 bases not matched to a gene. There are 15 residues in the CDR3. Germline V gene data show CDR1 as SGHVS and CDR2 as FQNEAQ. The CDR3 DNA is TGTGCCAGCAGCTTATTACTAGCGGGAGGCGGAGAGCAGTTCTTC. Translation gives CASSLLLAGGGEQFF.

The V and J genes are TRBV10-3 and TRBJ2-5, with D unclear. The CDR3 is made up of 13 amino acids. The germline V gene encodes CDR1 ENHRY and CDR2 SYGVKD. V was pared by 9 bases and J by 5 bases, with 16 bases between. This CDR3 reads CAISASPSETQYF. CDR3 coding DNA: TGTGCCATATCTGCGAGCCCATCTGAGACCCAGTACTTC.

This rearrangement joins TRBV21-1 to TRBJ2-1; the table gives TRBD1 as D, unverified against the DNA. TRBV21-1 is annotated as a pseudogene. This CDR3 has 14 amino acids. CDR3 in amino acids: CASSNVGVDNEQFF. The CDR3 region has the DNA TGTGCCAGCAGCAACGTAGGGGTCGACAATGAGCAGTTCTTC.

The J gene is TRBJ1-1, the V gene TRBV4-3, with a tentative D call TRBD1 (6 bases). The V end lost 4 bases, the J end lost 3 bases, and 15 bases lay between the germline ends. Germline assignment: CDR1 LGHNA and CDR2 YSLEER. The CDR3 runs 15 residues. The CDR3 DNA reads TGCGCCAGCAGCCCCGGGACGGGGGCTGACACTGAAGCTTTCTTT. Its protein is CASSPGTGADTEAFF.